The 11 T cell receptor beta chains below come from one sample, sequenced in a study of shared clonotypes between healthy human individuals. Repertoires were generated with immunoSEQ multiplex PCR, while TCRdb's copy carries only in-frame clones and drops some. The table includes about 2 million clones, approximately 95% detected once. Source material: naive CD4+ T cells sorted from blood. Subset given: CD45RA+ positively selected. These receptors came from a man between 18 and 29 years old in good health.

The gene calls are TRBV5-6 and TRBJ1-2; 8 bases are a match to TRBD1. CDR1 is SGHDT, CDR2 YYEEEE, per germline. The CDR3 spans 15 residues. V was clipped by 3 bases and J by 4 bases; unmatched bases: 8. This CDR3 reads CASSSLDRGGYGYTF. For the CDR3, the DNA is TGTGCCAGCAGCTCCCTCGACAGGGGTGGCTATGGCTACACCTTC.

The DNA for the CDR3 is TGTGCCAGCAGCCGGGCAGGGAGTAACTATGGCTACACCTTC. Protein: CASSRAGSNYGYTF. The V and J genes are TRBV7-2 and TRBJ1-2, with a possible D match to TRBD1 (5 bases). The CDR3 length is 14 residues. Germline V gene sequence: CDR1 SGHTA, CDR2 FQGNSA. The ends were cut back, 5 bases at V and 1 base at J, with 11 bases in the middle.

The V gene is TRBV28, the J gene TRBJ1-1, with D unclear. The CDR3 loop spans 11 amino acids. V was shortened by 6 bases and J by 11 bases, with 13 bases between the two germline ends. CDR1 is MDHEN and CDR2 is SYDVKM in the germline V gene. Here the CDR3 reads CASSRWGMAFF. In DNA, the CDR3 is TGTGCCAGCAGCCGGTGGGGAATGGCTTTCTTT.

The V call is TRBV27, the J call TRBJ1-6; D remains unclear. The ends were cut back, 0 bases at V and 0 bases at J, with 6 bases in the middle. Germline assignment: CDR1 MNHEY and CDR2 SMNVEV (reference sequence). This CDR3 spans 16 amino acids. The CDR3 here is CASSLSGDSYNSPLHF. In DNA, the CDR3 is TGTGCCAGCAGTTTATCAGGCGACTCCTATAATTCACCCCTCCACTTT.

This rearrangement joins TRBV9 to TRBJ2-1; D gene uncertain. The CDR3 consists of 15 residues. The germline gives CDR1 SGDLS, CDR2 YYNGEE. The V and J ends lost 4 bases and 10 bases respectively, with 21 bases between them. The DNA for the CDR3 is TGTGCCAGCAGCCAGGACCTAAAACCCTCGGGCGAGCAGTTCTTC. Residues: CASSQDLKPSGEQFF.

V gene TRBV5-1 combines with J gene TRBJ2-2, with TRBD1 as a possible D gene (5 bases). The V and J ends lost 5 bases and 4 bases respectively, with 9 bases between them. CDR1 is SGHRS and CDR2 is YFSETQ in the germline V gene. The CDR3 consists of 13 residues. The CDR3 reads CASRTDPTGELFF. For the CDR3, the DNA is TGCGCCAGCAGGACAGACCCCACCGGGGAGCTGTTTTTT.

The chain carries TRBV6-1 and TRBJ1-4; 8 nucleotides match TRBD1. Germline V gives CDR1 MNHNS, CDR2 SASEGT. The V gene end was trimmed by 4 bases and the J gene end by 2 bases; junction bases not matched to a gene: 3. The CDR3 loop spans 15 amino acids. The CDR3 DNA follows: TGTGCCAGCAGTGCCCGGACAGGGACTAATGAAAAACTGTTTTTT. Amino acids: CASSARTGTNEKLFF.

This rearrangement joins TRBV7-9 to TRBJ2-5, with D perhaps matching TRBD1 (6 bases). The germline CDR1 and CDR2 sequences are SEHNR and FQNEAQ (reference sequence). Trimming cost V 5 bases and J 5 bases, with 24 bases left between them. This CDR3 has 17 residues. CDR3 sequence (DNA): TGTGCCAGCAGCCCCTCCTCCCCCCGGCAAGACAGGGAGACCCAGTACTTC. It specifies CASSPSSPRQDRETQYF.

The chain couples TRBV7-6 to TRBJ2-1; 10 nucleotides agree with TRBD1. Germline trimming cut 2 bases from V and 8 bases from J; bases unmatched to any gene: 3. The CDR3 consists of 14 residues. CDR1 and CDR2 from the germline V gene are SGHVS and FNYEAQ. The CDR3 sequence: CASSLRQGADEQFF. The CDR3 nucleotides read TGTGCCAGCAGCTTACGACAGGGGGCGGATGAGCAGTTCTTC.

The V and J genes are TRBV6-5 and TRBJ2-1; 8 nucleotides align to TRBD2. The V segment lost 4 bases and the J segment 4 bases; nucleotides outside the gene matches: 9. The CDR3 is made up of 16 amino acids. CDR1 is MNHEY, CDR2 SVGAGI, per germline. This CDR3 reads CASSFGGLGLYNEQFF. CDR3 bases: TGTGCCAGCAGTTTCGGGGGACTAGGGCTTTACAATGAGCAGTTCTTC.

In this sample, this clone turned up once. V usage is TRBV7-2 and J usage is TRBJ2-3; TRBD2 matches at 7 bases. V shed 0 bases, J shed 2 bases, and the junction held 14 bases outside the gene matches. The CDR3 runs 19 residues. Germline V lookup: CDR1 SGHTA, CDR2 FQGNSA. The CDR3 spells CASSLARYWRERYTDTQYF. Here the CDR3 DNA reads TGTGCCAGCAGCTTAGCGCGGTATTGGCGGGAGAGATACACAGATACGCAGTATTTT.